This TCR beta chain appears in the sequencing data of a study of blood T cell repertoires in COVID-19. Sequencing used immunoSEQ multiplex PCR; TCRdb keeps in-frame clones, though not all of them. There are a few hundred thousand clones in the sample; around 90% occur only once, and roughly 7.1% lies in the top ten. V was pared by 2 bases and J by 1 base, with 8 bases between. Germline CDR1 reads SGHTA; CDR2 reads FQGNSA. The CDR3 is 14 residues long. The sample consisted of PBMCs or T cells enriched from blood (not recorded which). The chain uses TRBV7-2 and TRBJ1-1; D remains unclear. The clonotype comes from a young man in a cohort exposed to, infected with or recovered from COVID-19 (not recorded which). As DNA, the CDR3 is TGTGCCAGCAGCTTATCAACAGCGAACACTGAAGCTTTCTTT. It codes for CASSLSTANTEAFF.